The 14 T cell receptor beta chains below come from one sample, sequenced in a study of identical twins (dated by TCRdb to 2015 to 2016). The library was obtained by 5' RACE. The instrument was an Illumina HiSeq 2000. TCRdb took the public reads, trimmed them with fastp at Q25, ran MiXCR for clone calling and kept in-frame beta chains. Each CDR3 protein appears once, grouped with its most common genes and DNA. For this sample the table gives roughly 630,000 distinct CDR3 sequences, of which about 7% were detected only once. 1.5% to 2% of the sample rests with the top ten. The sample was also linked to a second study, of yellow fever vaccine responses in identical twins.

The specimen was PBMCs. The receptors derive from a woman younger than 30 in good health.

The V gene is TRBV21-1, the J gene TRBJ2-1. TRBV21-1 is deemed a pseudogene. The CDR3 spans 17 residues. The CDR3 spells CASSSLRRRGSYNEQFF. The CDR3 bases are TGTGCCAGCAGCTCACTAAGGCGGAGGGGGTCCTACAATGAGCAGTTCTTC.

This clonotype was recorded a few times. This chain uses TRBV12-3 or TRBV12-4 with TRBJ2-3; 7 bases match TRBD1. The V segment lost 2 bases and the J segment 1 base; nucleotides outside the gene matches: 3. This CDR3 comprises 15 residues. This chain's CDR3 is CASSLYRGGTDTQYF. As DNA, the CDR3 is TGTGCCAGCAGTTTATACAGGGGCGGCACAGATACGCAGTATTTT.

The rearrangement uses TRBV12-5 and TRBJ2-2; no definite D call. This CDR3 is built from 17 residues. Germline-derived CDR1 and CDR2 are LGHNT and FRNRAP. V shed 0 bases and J shed 0 bases, with 11 bases lying between them. The CDR3 DNA is TGTGCTAGTGGTTTGGTACGGTTCTTCGCGAACACCGGGGAGCTGTTTTTT. It is translated as CASGLVRFFANTGELFF.

This clonotype was seen a handful of times. The CDR3 loop reads CASSEFEGLAGKSNEQFF. The DNA for the CDR3 is TGTGCCAGCAGTGAATTCGAAGGGCTAGCGGGGAAGTCCAATGAGCAGTTCTTC. This sequence joins TRBV25-1 and TRBJ2-1, with TRBD2 matching over 9 bases. V shed 1 base and J 6 bases; nucleotides not matched to a gene: 13. Germline CDR1 and CDR2: MGHDK and SYGVNS. This CDR3 comprises 18 residues.

This clonotype was detected ten times or more. The J gene is TRBJ1-2, the V gene TRBV14, with unresolved D. Trimming shortened V by 0 bases and J by 8 bases, and 13 bases separated the two germline ends. The CDR3 totals 14 residues. Germline CDR1 SGHDN, CDR2 FVKESK. The CDR3 loop reads CASSQDPGPSGYTF. The CDR3 DNA sequence: TGTGCCAGCAGCCAAGATCCGGGCCCTAGCGGCTACACCTTC.

The table lists this clonotype with a few counts. The chain carries TRBV10-3 and TRBJ2-3, with D perhaps matching TRBD2 (8 bases). The V end was cut by 7 bases, the J end by 4 bases, with 21 bases between. From germline, CDR1 is ENHRY and CDR2 SYGVKD. The CDR3 totals 16 residues. The CDR3 loop is CAITPSTGRGADTQYF. CDR3 coding DNA: TGTGCCATCACTCCCTCGACAGGGCGGGGGGCAGATACGCAGTATTTT.

In this sample, this clonotype turned up a few times. The V gene is TRBV5-1, the J gene TRBJ1-6; TRBD1 might be the D (6 bases). Per germline, CDR1 SGHRS and CDR2 YFSETQ. The V end was cut by 4 bases, the J end by 7 bases, with 15 bases between. The CDR3 sequence is 15 residues long. The CDR3 DNA follows: TGCGCCAGCAGCGTGATGGGGGCGTTGAATTCACCCCTCCACTTT. It encodes CASSVMGALNSPLHF.

In its sample, this clonotype was seen many times. The chain links TRBV10-2 to TRBJ2-1; no clear D gene. The V and J ends lost 7 bases and 3 bases respectively, with 16 bases between them. CDR3 length equals 15 residues. Germline CDR1 is WSHSY and CDR2 is SAAADI. CDR3 DNA: TGCGCCAGCACCCCGGTCGGAGACTTCTACAATGAGCAGTTCTTC. The encoded protein is CASTPVGDFYNEQFF.

The chain links TRBV20-1 to TRBJ1-1, with a tentative D call TRBD1 (6 bases). The CDR3 runs 14 residues. Germline assignment: CDR1 DFQATT and CDR2 SNEGSKA (reference sequence). V dropped 4 bases and J dropped 2 bases, with 14 bases sitting between them. In DNA form, the CDR3 reads TGCAGTGCTACCTCCGGGACAACAAACACTGAAGCTTTCTTT. It yields the protein CSATSGTTNTEAFF.

There are a few counts of this clonotype. The chain carries TRBV3-1 and TRBJ1-6, with a tentative D call TRBD1 (6 bases). The V gene lost 0 bases and the J gene lost 12 bases, with 12 bases spanning the gap. The CDR3 runs to 14 residues. Germline-derived CDR1 and CDR2 are LGHDT and YNNKEL (reference sequence). CDR3 residues: CASSQDRGRLPLHF. CDR3 in DNA: TGTGCCAGCAGCCAAGACAGGGGAAGGTTACCCCTCCACTTT.

This clonotype showed up just a few times. The rearrangement joins TRBV12-3 or TRBV12-4 to TRBJ2-7; TRBD1 matches at 11 bases. Trimming cost V 5 bases and J 6 bases; bases outside gene matches: 6. The CDR3 loop spans 14 amino acids. The CDR3 here is CASSPLGTGGEQYF. CDR3 DNA: TGTGCCAGCAGTCCCCTCGGGACAGGGGGCGAGCAGTACTTC.

This chain uses TRBV27 with TRBJ2-3; D unclear. Germline V gives CDR1 MNHEY, CDR2 SMNVEV (reference sequence). CDR3 size: 17 residues. The germline V and J ends were trimmed by 2 bases and 2 bases, with 17 bases remaining between them. The CDR3 bases are TGTGCCAGCAGTTTAGGTTACGCGTCGACTGCCACAGATACGCAGTATTTT. The encoded protein is CASSLGYASTATDTQYF.

This clonotype was seen ten or more times. V usage is TRBV12-3 or TRBV12-4 and J usage is TRBJ2-7; 8 bases match TRBD1. The CDR3 spans 13 residues. Unmatched junction bases numbered 6, after V lost 5 bases and J lost 6 bases. The chain's CDR3 is CASSETGVVEQYF. CDR3 coding DNA: TGTGCCAGCAGTGAGACAGGGGTGGTCGAGCAGTACTTC.

This clonotype occurred many times. The chain carries TRBV4-1 and TRBJ1-5; 9 nucleotides align to TRBD1. Germline V lookup: CDR1 MGHRA, CDR2 YSYEKL. CDR3 size: 14 residues. Germline trimming cut 4 bases from V and 16 bases from J; bases unmatched to any gene: 14. The CDR3 is CASSLQEGTGSIHF. The CDR3 coding sequence is TGCGCCAGCAGCCTCCAAGAGGGGACAGGGTCCATACATTTT.